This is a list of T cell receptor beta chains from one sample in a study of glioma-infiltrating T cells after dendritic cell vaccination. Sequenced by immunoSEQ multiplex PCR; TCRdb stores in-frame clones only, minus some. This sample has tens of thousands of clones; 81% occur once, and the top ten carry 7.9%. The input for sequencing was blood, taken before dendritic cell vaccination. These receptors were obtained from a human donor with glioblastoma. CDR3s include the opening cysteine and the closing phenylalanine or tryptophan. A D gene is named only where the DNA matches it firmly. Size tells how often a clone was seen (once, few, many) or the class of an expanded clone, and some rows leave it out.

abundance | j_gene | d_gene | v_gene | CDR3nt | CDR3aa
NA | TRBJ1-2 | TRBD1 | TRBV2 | TGTGCCAGCGGCCGGGACAGGGTTAACTATGGCTACACCTTC | CASGRDRVNYGYTF
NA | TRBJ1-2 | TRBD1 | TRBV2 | TGTGCCAGCAGTGTTAAGGGGGCGGGACATGGCTACACCTTC | CASSVKGAGHGYTF
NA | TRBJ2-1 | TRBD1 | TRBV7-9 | TGTGCCAGCAGCTTAGGGAGAGTGGACAGGTACTACAATGAGCAGTTCTTC | CASSLGRVDRYYNEQFF
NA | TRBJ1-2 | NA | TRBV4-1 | TGCGCCAGCAGCCTACCCGGGGGGAACTATGGCTACACCTTC | CASSLPGGNYGYTF
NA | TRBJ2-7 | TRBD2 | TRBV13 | TGTGCCAGCAGCTCCCCCTCTGGGGAGGGACCCTACGAGCAGTACTTC | CASSSPSGEGPYEQYF
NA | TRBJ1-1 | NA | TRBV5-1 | TGCGCCAGCAGCTCAGGGGATTCCACTGAAGCTTTCTTT | CASSSGDSTEAFF
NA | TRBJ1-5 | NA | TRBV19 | TGTGCCAGCAGAATCCGGGACGGGGGAAGCAATCAGCCCCAGCATTTT | CASRIRDGGSNQPQHF
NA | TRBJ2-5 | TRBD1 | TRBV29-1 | TGCAGCGTCGCCGGGACAGGGGGAGAGGAGACCCAGTACTTC | CSVAGTGGEETQYF
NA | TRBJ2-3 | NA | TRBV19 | TGTGCCAGTAGTATGGTGTGGGGCGGGACTAGCACAGATACGCAGTATTTT | CASSMVWGGTSTDTQYF
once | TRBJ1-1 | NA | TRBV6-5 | TGTGCCAGCAGTTCCACCACCAGGGGAATTGACACTGAAGCTTTCTTT | CASSSTTRGIDTEAFF
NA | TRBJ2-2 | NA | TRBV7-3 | TGTGCCAGCAGTGAGGGATTTGGGACCGGGGAGCTGTTTTTT | CASSEGFGTGELFF
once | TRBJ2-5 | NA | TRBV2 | TGTGCCAGCAGTGAAAAAACAGGGATAGAGACCCAGTACTTC | CASSEKTGIETQYF